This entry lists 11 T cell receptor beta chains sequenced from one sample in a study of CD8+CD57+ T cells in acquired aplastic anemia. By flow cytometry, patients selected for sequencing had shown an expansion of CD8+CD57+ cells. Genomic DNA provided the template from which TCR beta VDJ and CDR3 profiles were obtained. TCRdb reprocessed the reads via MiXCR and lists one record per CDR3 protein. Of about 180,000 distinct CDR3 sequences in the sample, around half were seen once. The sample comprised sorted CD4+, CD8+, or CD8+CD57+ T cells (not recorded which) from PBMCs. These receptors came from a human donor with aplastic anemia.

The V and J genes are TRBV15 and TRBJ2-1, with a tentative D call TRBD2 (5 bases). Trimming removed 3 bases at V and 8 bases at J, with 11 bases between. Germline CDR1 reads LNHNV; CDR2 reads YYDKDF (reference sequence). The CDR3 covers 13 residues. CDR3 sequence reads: CATSSHEGYEQFF. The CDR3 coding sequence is TGTGCCACCAGCAGTCATGAGGGCTATGAGCAGTTCTTC.

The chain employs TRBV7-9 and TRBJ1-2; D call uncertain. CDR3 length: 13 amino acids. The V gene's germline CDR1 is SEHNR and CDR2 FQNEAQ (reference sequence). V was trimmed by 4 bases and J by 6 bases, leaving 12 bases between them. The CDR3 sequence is CASSSSHGNGYTF. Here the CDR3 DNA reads TGTGCCAGCAGCTCCTCCCACGGGAATGGCTACACCTTC.

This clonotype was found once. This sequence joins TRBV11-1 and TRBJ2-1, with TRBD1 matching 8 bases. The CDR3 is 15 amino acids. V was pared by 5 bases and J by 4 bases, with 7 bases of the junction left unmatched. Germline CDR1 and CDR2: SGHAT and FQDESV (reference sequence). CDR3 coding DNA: TGTGCCAGCAGCGACCTAAGGACAGGGTACAATGAGCAGTTCTTC. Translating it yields CASSDLRTGYNEQFF. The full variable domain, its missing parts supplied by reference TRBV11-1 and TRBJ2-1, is EAEVAQSPRYKITEKSQAVAFWCDPISGHATLYWYRQILGQGPELLVQFQDESVVDDSQLPKDRFSAERLKGVDSTLKIQPAELGDSAMYLCASSDLRTGYNEQFFGPGTRLTVL.

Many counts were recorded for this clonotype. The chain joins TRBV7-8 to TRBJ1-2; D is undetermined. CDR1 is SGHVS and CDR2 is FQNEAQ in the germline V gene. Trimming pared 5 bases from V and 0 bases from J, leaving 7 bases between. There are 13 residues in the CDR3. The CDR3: CASSPSPNYGYTF. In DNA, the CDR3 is TGTGCCAGCAGCCCCAGCCCTAACTATGGCTACACCTTC.

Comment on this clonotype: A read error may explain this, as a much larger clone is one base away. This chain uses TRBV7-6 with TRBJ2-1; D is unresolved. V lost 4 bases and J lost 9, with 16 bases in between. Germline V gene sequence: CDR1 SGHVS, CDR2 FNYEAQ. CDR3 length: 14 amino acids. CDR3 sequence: CASSSRRIAGEQFF. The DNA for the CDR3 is TGTGCCAGCAGCTCAAGAAGGATAGCTGGTGAGCAGTTCTTC.

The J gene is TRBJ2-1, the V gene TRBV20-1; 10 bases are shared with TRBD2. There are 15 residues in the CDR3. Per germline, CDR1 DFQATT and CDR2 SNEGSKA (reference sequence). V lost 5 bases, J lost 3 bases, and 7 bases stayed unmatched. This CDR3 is CSAHLSGGDYNEQFF. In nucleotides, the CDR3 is TGCAGTGCTCACTTGAGCGGGGGGGACTACAATGAGCAGTTCTTC.

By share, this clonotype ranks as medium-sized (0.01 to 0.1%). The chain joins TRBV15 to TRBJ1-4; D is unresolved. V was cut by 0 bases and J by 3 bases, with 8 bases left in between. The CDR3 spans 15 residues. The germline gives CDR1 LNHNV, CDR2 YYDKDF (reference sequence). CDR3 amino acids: CATSRDQRPNEKLFF. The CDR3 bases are TGTGCCACCAGCAGAGACCAGAGGCCTAATGAAAAACTGTTTTTT. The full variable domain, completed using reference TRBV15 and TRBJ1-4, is DAMVIQNPRYQVTQFGKPVTLSCSQTLNHNVMYWYQQKSSQAPKLLFHYYDKDFNNEADTPDNFQSRRPNTSFCFLDIRSPGLGDTAMYLCATSRDQRPNEKLFFGSGTQLSVL.

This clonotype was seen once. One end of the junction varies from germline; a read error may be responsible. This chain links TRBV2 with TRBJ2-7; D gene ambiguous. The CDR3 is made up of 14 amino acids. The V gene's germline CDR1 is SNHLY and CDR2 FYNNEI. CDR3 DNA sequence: TGCGCCAGCAGTGTCCAGCGTTCGGAGTACGAGCAGTACTTC. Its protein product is CASSVQRSEYEQYF.

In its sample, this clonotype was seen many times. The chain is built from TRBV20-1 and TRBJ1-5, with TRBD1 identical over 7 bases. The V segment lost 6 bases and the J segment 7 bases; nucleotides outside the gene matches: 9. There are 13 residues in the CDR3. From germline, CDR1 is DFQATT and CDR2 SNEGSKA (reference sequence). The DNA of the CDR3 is TGCAGTGCGGTGCCAGGGGGACGGCAGCCCCAGCATTTT. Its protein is CSAVPGGRQPQHF.

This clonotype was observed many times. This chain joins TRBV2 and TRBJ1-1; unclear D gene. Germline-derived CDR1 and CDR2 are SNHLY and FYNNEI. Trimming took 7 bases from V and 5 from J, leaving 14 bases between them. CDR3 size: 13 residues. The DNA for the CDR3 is TGTGCCAGCACGCGACCCAGAGAGACTGAAGCTTTCTTT. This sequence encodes CASTRPRETEAFF.

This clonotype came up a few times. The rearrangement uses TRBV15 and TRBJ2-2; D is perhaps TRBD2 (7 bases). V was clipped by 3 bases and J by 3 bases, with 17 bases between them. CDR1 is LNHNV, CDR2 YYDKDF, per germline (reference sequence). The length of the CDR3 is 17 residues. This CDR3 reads CATSSNPRGGYTGELFF. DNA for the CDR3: TGTGCCACCAGCAGTAACCCCAGGGGAGGGTACACCGGGGAGCTGTTTTTT.